This T cell receptor (beta chain) was observed in a study of T cell changes during pregnancy in multiple sclerosis. The repertoire was sequenced with immunoSEQ multiplex PCR; TCRdb's copy has only in-frame clones and lacks some. The sample lists tens of thousands of clones, around 93% occurring once. CDR1 is SGHRS, CDR2 YFSETQ, per germline. V lost 6 bases and J lost 2, with 14 bases in between. CDR3 length equals 14 residues. The material was peripheral blood, obtained in the second trimester of pregnancy. The origin of this receptor is a female donor with multiple sclerosis, enrolled in a pregnancy study. The chain employs TRBV5-1 and TRBJ2-5; the D gene is possibly TRBD2 (7 bases). Here the CDR3 reads CASNEGGLQETQYF. CDR3 nucleotide sequence: TGCGCCAGCAATGAGGGGGGACTACAAGAGACCCAGTACTTC.